This record covers a single TCR beta chain. Its antigen remains unknown. The data stem from a study of T cell responses to AZD1222 COVID-19 vaccine. This table comes from immunoSEQ multiplex PCR, and its TCRdb copy is limited to in-frame clones, with some not included. The sample yields 150,000 to 200,000 clones, around 90% seen once. Regarding the study as a whole: Spike-wide vaccine-associated CD4 TCRs dominated at 160-218 and 743-854. Spike-specific TCRs gained breadth and depth after people received two AZD1222 doses. White British ancestry dominated among donors, who included more females, and clonal diversity was possibly underestimated.

There are 16 residues in the CDR3. Germline-derived CDR1 and CDR2 are MNHEY and SMNVEV (reference sequence). V lost 8 bases, J lost 5 bases, and 19 bases lay in between. Sequenced here: peripheral blood, sampled on day 0 of AZD1222 vaccination. This clonotype was sampled from an adult in good health. V is TRBV27 and J is TRBJ1-6; D is unclear. The DNA for the CDR3 is TGTGCCAGCCGCCGACCCTCGAGCGGGGATAATTCACCCCTCCACTTT. It translates to CASRRPSSGDNSPLHF.